The 28 T cell receptor beta chains given below trace back to one sample, sequenced in a study of T-cell reconstitution after alpha-beta-depleted transplantation in children. TCRbeta library construction was performed incorporating unique molecular identifiers. MiXCR, applied by TCRdb to the PCR reads, yields one record per CDR3 protein. This table has just under 550,000 distinct CDR3 sequences, about 17% appearing once. The source material was PBMCs from the stem cell graft donor, sampled from the stem cell graft. These receptors were taken from a human donor who donated a stem cell graft to a child with acute lymphoblastic leukemia.

The rearrangement uses TRBV5-1 and TRBJ2-5; unclear D gene. Trimming pared 4 bases from V and 5 bases from J, leaving 6 bases between. CDR1 and CDR2 from the germline V gene are SGHRS and YFSETQ. The CDR3 consists of 11 residues. In DNA, the CDR3 is TGCGCCAGCAGCCACGCGGAGACCCAGTACTTC. Its protein product is CASSHAETQYF.

This clonotype was detected only a few times. The rearrangement uses TRBV29-1 and TRBJ1-2; possible D gene TRBD1, 6 bases. With 8 bases removed from V and 8 bases from J, the gap between germline ends came to 18 bases. CDR1 is SQVTM and CDR2 is ANQGSEA in the germline V gene. CDR3 length equals 12 residues. For the CDR3, the DNA is TGCAGCTCCTCCTCGACAGGAAGAGGCTACACCTTC. Translating it yields CSSSSTGRGYTF.

The rearrangement joins TRBV29-1 to TRBJ2-2; TRBD2 agrees at 14 bases. This CDR3 spans 16 amino acids. With 5 bases clipped from V and 4 bases from J, the junction kept 6 bases outside the gene matches. The germline V gene encodes CDR1 SQVTM and CDR2 ANQGSEA. CDR3 sequence: CSVTGTSGRSTGELFF. Written as DNA, the CDR3 is TGCAGCGTTACCGGGACTAGCGGGAGAAGCACCGGGGAGCTGTTTTTT.

The table lists this clonotype with a few counts. The V call is TRBV12-3 or TRBV12-4, the J call TRBJ2-7; 8 positions match TRBD1. The CDR3 sequence is 13 residues long. Unmatched junction bases numbered 4, after V lost 6 bases and J lost 3 bases. The CDR3 DNA follows: TGTGCCAGCAGCCAACAGGGGGACTACGAGCAGTACTTC. It codes for CASSQQGDYEQYF.

In this sample, this clonotype turned up a few times. The chain recombines TRBV4-1 with TRBJ2-7; TRBD2 matches at 7 bases. This CDR3 has 17 residues. Germline CDR1 reads MGHRA; CDR2 reads YSYEKL. V gave up 0 bases and J gave up 0 bases; unmatched junction bases: 8. The CDR3 bases are TGCGCCAGCAGCCAAGATCAAGTTAGCGGGTTCTCCTACGAGCAGTACTTC. This encodes CASSQDQVSGFSYEQYF.

J is TRBJ2-7 and V is TRBV29-1, with a possible D match to TRBD2 (6 bases). The CDR3 spans 13 residues. The germline gives CDR1 SQVTM, CDR2 ANQGSEA. V was cut by 3 bases and J by 2 bases, with 11 bases left in between. In DNA, the CDR3 is TGCAGCGTTGATGGCGGGGTAGCCTACGAGCAGTACTTC. As protein: CSVDGGVAYEQYF.

This clonotype was observed a handful of times. The chain recombines TRBV7-9 with TRBJ1-4; possibly TRBD1 for D (6 bases). The V end lost 6 bases, the J end lost 0 bases, and 17 bases lay between the germline ends. The germline CDR1 and CDR2 sequences are SEHNR and FQNEAQ (reference sequence). The CDR3 is 17 residues long. This chain's CDR3 is CASSLVGAFATNEKLFF. The CDR3 nucleotides read TGTGCCAGCAGTCTCGTGGGGGCTTTTGCAACTAATGAAAAACTGTTTTTT.

The J gene is TRBJ1-1, the V gene TRBV7-8; TRBD1 agrees at 7 bases. From germline, CDR1 is SGHVS and CDR2 FQNEAQ. J was trimmed by 0 bases and V by 5 bases; bases with no gene match: 6. This CDR3 is 15 amino acids long. CDR3 nucleotides: TGTGCCAGCAGCCCCCTGGGACAGCTGAACACTGAAGCTTTCTTT. The encoded protein is CASSPLGQLNTEAFF.

This clonotype has a handful of counts. The chain is built from TRBV12-3 or TRBV12-4 and TRBJ2-3; D possibly matches TRBD1 or TRBD2 (7 bases each). Trimming took 8 bases from V and 0 from J, leaving 21 bases between them. The length of the CDR3 is 17 residues. CDR3 bases: TGTGCCAGCCCCCCGCGGGACAGCGGGACTAGCACAGATACGCAGTATTTT. This codes for CASPPRDSGTSTDTQYF.

In its sample, this clonotype was seen a few times. The chain recombines TRBV7-9 with TRBJ2-5; D is unresolved. Germline values: CDR1 SEHNR, CDR2 FQNEAQ (reference sequence). CDR3 length equals 12 residues. The germline V and J ends were trimmed by 4 bases and 5 bases, with 8 bases remaining between them. The CDR3 region is CASSYLVETQYF. The CDR3 coding sequence is TGTGCCAGCAGCTACCTTGTGGAGACCCAGTACTTC. Together with reference TRBV7-9 and TRBJ2-5, the CDR3 gives the full variable domain: DTGVSQNPRHKITKRGQNVTFRCDPISEHNRLYWYRQTLGQGPEFLTYFQNEAQLEKSRLLSDRFSAERPKGSFSTLEIQRTEQGDSAMYLCASSYLVETQYFGPGTRLLVL.

V is TRBV12-3 or TRBV12-4 and J is TRBJ2-7; 10 bases are shared with TRBD1. The CDR3 length is 15 residues. V shed 1 base, J shed 5 bases, and the junction held 5 bases outside the gene matches. DNA of the CDR3: TGTGCCAGCAGTTTAGGGACAGGGGGAATCCACGAGCAGTACTTC. Amino acids: CASSLGTGGIHEQYF.

This clonotype turned up a few times. The rearrangement joins TRBV7-9 to TRBJ2-1; 9 bases align to TRBD2. Trimming took 8 bases from V and 15 from J; bases not matched to a gene: 14. The CDR3 runs 13 residues. Germline V gene sequence: CDR1 SEHNR, CDR2 FQNEAQ (reference sequence). The CDR3 DNA sequence: TGTGCCAGCGTCGAATCCATTGGACTAGCGACGTTCTTC. Protein sequence: CASVESIGLATFF. Full variable domain (missing parts from reference TRBV7-9 and TRBJ2-1): DTGVSQNPRHKITKRGQNVTFRCDPISEHNRLYWYRQTLGQGPEFLTYFQNEAQLEKSRLLSDRFSAERPKGSFSTLEIQRTEQGDSAMYLCASVESIGLATFFGPGTRLTVL.

This clonotype was counted only a few times. The gene calls are TRBV5-1 and TRBJ2-1; D is ambiguous. Germline CDR1 reads SGHRS; CDR2 reads YFSETQ. The V end was cut by 0 bases, the J end by 0 bases, with 10 bases between. The CDR3 runs 16 residues. In nucleotides, the CDR3 is TGCGCCAGCAGCTTGGTCTCGCGTTCCTCCTACAATGAGCAGTTCTTC. Translating it yields CASSLVSRSSYNEQFF.

This clonotype was observed a few times. CDR3 coding DNA: TGTGCCAGCAGCCTCCTTGGACGGGAGGGCCTACCCTACGAGCAGTACTTC. It codes for CASSLLGREGLPYEQYF. The V call is TRBV3-1, the J call TRBJ2-7; 8 bases are a match to TRBD2. Germline CDR1 LGHDT, CDR2 YNNKEL (reference sequence). The CDR3 has 17 residues. Trimming took 4 bases from V and 2 from J; bases not matched to a gene: 13.

This sequence joins TRBV12-3 or TRBV12-4 and TRBJ2-3; the match to TRBD2 covers 7 bases. V was pared by 5 bases and J by 0 bases, with 11 bases of the junction left unmatched. The CDR3 has 17 residues. CDR3 loop: CASSPDWRESSTDTQYF. The CDR3 bases are TGTGCCAGCAGTCCCGATTGGCGGGAGTCGAGCACAGATACGCAGTATTTT.

This clonotype has only a few counts. J is TRBJ1-1 and V is TRBV6-1; D uncertain. The V end was cut by 4 bases, the J end by 4 bases, with 13 bases between. Germline V gene lookup returns CDR1 MNHNS and CDR2 SASEGT. The length of the CDR3 is 14 residues. CDR3 sequence (DNA): TGTGCCAGCAGTGCCCACTCCCCGGCCACTGAAGCTTTCTTT. Its protein product is CASSAHSPATEAFF.

This clonotype has just a few counts. The chain links TRBV5-1 to TRBJ1-1, with D uncertain. There are 14 residues in the CDR3. Germline V gene lookup returns CDR1 SGHRS and CDR2 YFSETQ. The germline V and J ends were trimmed by 5 bases and 4 bases, with 15 bases remaining between them. The CDR3 spells CASSSGPGRTEAFF. CDR3 nucleotides: TGCGCCAGCAGTTCAGGTCCGGGCCGCACTGAAGCTTTCTTT.

A note on this clonotype: The junction does not match germline at one end; this may be a read error. The chain joins TRBV11-2 to TRBJ2-1, with TRBD1 matching over 12 bases. Germline values: CDR1 SGHAT, CDR2 FQNNGV. The CDR3 length is 15 residues. CDR3 nucleotide sequence: TGTGCCAGCAGGAAGCCGGGACAGGGGGCTAATGTGCAGTTTTTC. Protein: CASRKPGQGANVQFF.

This clonotype was counted only a few times. The rearrangement links TRBV7-9 to TRBJ2-7, with D perhaps given as TRBD1 or TRBD2 (5 bases each). Germline lookup yields CDR1 SEHNR and CDR2 FQNEAQ (reference sequence). V lost 5 bases, J lost 4 bases, and 9 bases lay in between. The CDR3 loop spans 12 amino acids. This chain's CDR3 is CASSPREYEQYF. CDR3 nucleotides: TGTGCCAGCAGCCCCAGGGAGTACGAGCAGTACTTC.

This chain uses TRBV6-1 with TRBJ2-1, with D maybe TRBD1 (6 bases). The germline V and J ends were trimmed by 6 bases and 9 bases, with 18 bases remaining between them. CDR3 size: 14 residues. Looked up from germline, CDR1 is MNHNS and CDR2 is SASEGT. CDR3 bases: TGTGCCAGCAGACTTAACAGGGAAAAGGCTGAGCAGTTCTTC. This gives the protein CASRLNREKAEQFF.

The V and J genes are TRBV28 and TRBJ2-1; D is perhaps TRBD2 (6 bases). Trimming left V 5 bases short and J 9 bases short, with 17 bases between. Germline V gene data show CDR1 as MDHEN and CDR2 as SYDVKM. This CDR3 spans 14 amino acids. DNA for the CDR3: TGTGCCAGCAGTCGTAGTTTTTTGGAGGGTGAGCAGTTCTTC. Its protein product is CASSRSFLEGEQFF.

This chain connects TRBV7-9 to TRBJ2-2; TRBD2 matches 7 bases. V lost 1 base to trimming and J lost 4 bases; unmatched junction nucleotides: 9. Germline loops: CDR1 SEHNR, CDR2 FQNEAQ (reference sequence). This CDR3 has 17 amino acids. The CDR3, as DNA: TGTGCCAGCAGCTTAGGAATTTTGCGGGAGAGCACCGGGGAGCTGTTTTTT. This translates into CASSLGILRESTGELFF.

This clonotype was seen only a few times. The V and J genes are TRBV20-1 and TRBJ2-7; 11 bases align to TRBD2. CDR1 and CDR2 (germline): DFQATT, SNEGSKA (reference sequence). CDR3 length: 14 residues. V trimming: 0 bases; J trimming: 8 bases; junction bases outside the gene matches: 6. The CDR3 loop reads CSAREGTSGPQQYF. CDR3 in DNA: TGCAGTGCTAGAGAGGGGACTAGCGGCCCGCAGCAGTACTTC.

The V gene is TRBV28, the J gene TRBJ2-7; TRBD1 matches 7 bases. Trimming at V came to 8 bases and at J to 0 bases, leaving 4 bases not matched to a gene. In germline, CDR1 is MDHEN, CDR2 SYDVKM. The CDR3 totals 13 residues. CDR3 sequence (DNA): TGTGCCAGCCGGGACAGCATCTCCTACGAGCAGTACTTC. This gives the protein CASRDSISYEQYF.

This clonotype was observed a few times. The chain couples TRBV5-1 to TRBJ2-7; TRBD1 matches 10 bases. With V trimmed by 5 bases and J by 4 bases, 6 bases remained unmatched. In germline, CDR1 is SGHRS, CDR2 YFSETQ. This CDR3 comprises 14 residues. CDR3: CASSMLGQGYEQYF. The CDR3, as DNA: TGCGCCAGCAGTATGTTGGGACAGGGGTACGAGCAGTACTTC.

The rearrangement joins TRBV6-5 to TRBJ2-3, with 9 bases matching TRBD2. Unmatched junction bases numbered 11, after V lost 0 bases and J lost 4 bases. Germline V gene lookup returns CDR1 MNHEY and CDR2 SVGAGI. CDR3 length: 18 amino acids. CDR3 residues: CASSYSPHSGREADTQYF. CDR3 DNA sequence: TGTGCCAGCAGTTACTCACCCCATAGCGGGAGAGAAGCAGATACGCAGTATTTT.

The V gene is TRBV15, the J gene TRBJ1-4; tentative D call: TRBD1 (6 bases). CDR1 and CDR2 from the germline V gene are LNHNV and YYDKDF (reference sequence). With 1 base removed from V and 8 bases from J, the gap between germline ends came to 11 bases. The CDR3 sequence is 14 residues long. The DNA for the CDR3 is TGTGCCACCAGCAGAGGGGCAGGGGACGAAAAACTGTTTTTT. This translates into CATSRGAGDEKLFF.

The chain joins TRBV5-1 to TRBJ1-1, with 7 nucleotides matching TRBD1. After removal of 1 base from V and 4 bases from J, the junction contained 7 bases not matched to a gene. Germline-derived CDR1 and CDR2 are SGHRS and YFSETQ. CDR3 length: 15 amino acids. The CDR3 protein is CASSLSTGWGTEAFF. In nucleotides, the CDR3 is TGCGCCAGCAGCTTGTCGACAGGGTGGGGCACTGAAGCTTTCTTT.